The TCR beta chain described here comes from a study of vaccination and CD4 T cells after COVID-19. Overall study context: The stimulus for the cells was overlapping spike peptides derived from SARS-CoV-2, HCoV-NL63, HCoV-OC43 and HCoV-229E.

Treatment indicated: approximately nine-day PBMC culture with coronavirus spike peptide pools or control peptides (ViraFEST assay). ViraFEST grew antigen-specific T cells using peptide pools, then sequenced TCRs. The Oncomine TCR Beta short-read assay sequenced DNA from cultured CD4+ T cells. Researchers extracted genomic DNA from CD4+ T cells that had been cultured. MiXCR was run by TCRdb on the PCR reads, yielding one entry per CDR3 protein. This repertoire shows 7,500 to 9,500 distinct CDR3 sequences, about 65% found once; its top ten account for more than 30%. Whole-study results and caveats: Relatively few convalescent patients were studied; early post-infection timepoints were not included.

The CDR3 has 13 amino acids. Per germline, CDR1 LGHNT and CDR2 FRNRAP. V lost 6 bases and J lost 0, with 6 bases in between. About this clonotype itself: What it binds is unknown.

J is TRBJ2-1 and V is TRBV12-5; TRBD2 is a possible D gene (6 bases). This clonotype originated in a human donor who had recovered from COVID-19. The material sequenced was CD4+ T cells from blood, cultured in vitro. The CDR3 region has the DNA TGTGCTAGTGGCGGGAGCTCCTACAATGAGCAGTTCTTC. This translates into CASGGSSYNEQFF.